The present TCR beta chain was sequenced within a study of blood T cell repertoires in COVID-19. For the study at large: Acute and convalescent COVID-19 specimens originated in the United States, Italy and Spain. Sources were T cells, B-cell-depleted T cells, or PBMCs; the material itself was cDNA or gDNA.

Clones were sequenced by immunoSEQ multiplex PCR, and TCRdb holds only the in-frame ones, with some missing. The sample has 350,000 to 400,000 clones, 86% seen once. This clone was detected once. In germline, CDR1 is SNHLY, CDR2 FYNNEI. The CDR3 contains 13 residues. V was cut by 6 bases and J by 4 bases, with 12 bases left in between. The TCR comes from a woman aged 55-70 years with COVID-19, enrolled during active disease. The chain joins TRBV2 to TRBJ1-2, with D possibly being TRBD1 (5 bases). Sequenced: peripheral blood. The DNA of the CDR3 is TGTGCCAGCAGCCCACAGGTTACCTATGGCTACACCTTC. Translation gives CASSPQVTYGYTF.